This TCR beta chain stems from a study of control samples from healthy donors and cancer patients. Sequenced by immunoSEQ multiplex PCR; TCRdb stores in-frame clones only, minus some. The sample holds just over 80,000 clones, 90% to 95% seen once. Germline V gene data show CDR1 as MRHNA and CDR2 as SNTAGT. This CDR3 region has 14 residues. Trimming took off 6 bases at V and 0 bases at J, with 8 bases between the two ends. Sequenced material: blood. The chain joins TRBV6-4 to TRBJ2-2; D unresolved. The TCR originated in a woman aged 18 to 35 in good health. The CDR3 protein is CASSFPTNTGELFF. The CDR3, as DNA: TGTGCCAGCAGCTTTCCTACGAACACCGGGGAGCTGTTTTTT.